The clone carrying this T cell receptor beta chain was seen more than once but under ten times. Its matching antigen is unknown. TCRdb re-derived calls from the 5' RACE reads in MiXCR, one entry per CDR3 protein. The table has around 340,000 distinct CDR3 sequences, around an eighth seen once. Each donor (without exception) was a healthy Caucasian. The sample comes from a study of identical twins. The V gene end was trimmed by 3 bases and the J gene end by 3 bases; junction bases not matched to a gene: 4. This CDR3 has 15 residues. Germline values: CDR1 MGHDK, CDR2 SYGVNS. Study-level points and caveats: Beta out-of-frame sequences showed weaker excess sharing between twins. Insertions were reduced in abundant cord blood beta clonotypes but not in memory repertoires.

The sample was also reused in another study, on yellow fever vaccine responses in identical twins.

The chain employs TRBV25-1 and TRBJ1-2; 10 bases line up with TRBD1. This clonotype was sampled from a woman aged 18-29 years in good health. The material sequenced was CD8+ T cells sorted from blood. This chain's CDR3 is CASSETGGAYYGYTF. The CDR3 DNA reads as TGTGCCAGCAGTGAGACAGGGGGCGCCTACTATGGCTACACCTTC.